A selection of T cell receptor beta chains follows, all from one sample in a study of T-cell reconstitution after alpha-beta-depleted transplantation in children. TCRdb used MiXCR to reprocess the PCR reads, holding one entry per CDR3 protein. The repertoire holds 90,000 to 100,000 distinct CDR3 sequences, with about 25% as singletons. The specimen comprised PBMCs, sampled before TCRalphabeta/CD19-depleted stem cell transplant. All receptors derive from a boy between 2 and 15 years old with acute lymphoblastic leukemia, due to receive a stem cell transplant. Each CDR3 is given with its conserved first and last residue.

>14|TRBJ2-1|TRBV18
CASSRLAGVNEQFF
>13|TRBJ2-7|TRBV5-5
CASSLAWPYEQYF
>11|TRBJ2-7|TRBV29-1
CSVRDSYEQYF
>17|TRBJ2-1|TRBV7-2
CASSSTGLAGPIDEQFF
>15|TRBJ2-1|TRBV24-1
CATGSSGGAHHEQFF
>15|TRBJ1-2|TRBV7-2
CASSFQGTVVHGYTF
>11|TRBJ2-5|TRBV20-1
CSAGEAETQYF
>15|TRBJ2-2|TRBV2
CASSYLAEGAGELFF
>15|TRBJ2-7|TRBV5-5
CASSLVGGGTYEQYF
>14|TRBJ1-1|TRBV6-1
CASSEEQGFTEAFF
>14|TRBJ2-7|TRBV7-2
CASSPDSKSYEQYF
>15|TRBJ1-1|TRBV6-5
CASSYLQGAGTEAFF
>19|TRBJ2-6|TRBV4-3
CASSRLGQGAQVGANVLTF
>14|TRBJ2-1|TRBV20-1
CSAAIAGAYNEQFF
>16|TRBJ2-5|TRBV3-1
CASSATSGGFQETQYF